The T cell receptor beta chain under discussion was sequenced for a study of blood T cells in healthy people across ages. Points from the study as a whole: In the absence of known donor CMV status, changes in expanded clonotypes were possibly confounded. Diversity figures derived from one million T cells were judged to underestimate the true value.

V shed 4 bases and J 6 bases; nucleotides not matched to a gene: 13. Germline assignment: CDR1 SGHKS and CDR2 YYEKEE (reference sequence). The length of the CDR3 is 17 residues. As for this clonotype: Its antigen is not known.

A sample-barcoded 5' primer and a J-beta primer mix were used in a second PCR of roughly 7 to 11 cycles. In TCRdb, the 5' RACE reads were re-called with MiXCR into one record per CDR3 protein. The sample comprises about 780,000 distinct CDR3 sequences, roughly 26% of which are singletons, and 3% rests with the top ten. Isolation yielded PBMCs, at least 7 million per sample, in every case. In addition, the sample was reused for a study of T cells of mothers and their children. As that report states: For each mother, over 8 million TCR beta CDR3 reads were obtained, and for each child, 2.5 million to 3 million.

The specimen sequenced was blood. The sequence derives from a boy under 18 in good health. The V gene is TRBV5-5, the J gene TRBJ1-4; TRBD1 agrees at 9 bases. CDR3 amino acids: CASSLPRGTGIDEKLFF. Here the CDR3 DNA reads TGTGCCAGCAGCCTCCCGCGGGGGACAGGGATAGATGAAAAACTGTTTTTT.